Below are 28 T cell receptor beta chains sequenced from a single sample in a study of blood T cell repertoires in COVID-19. Profiling relied on immunoSEQ multiplex PCR, and the TCRdb table lists in-frame clones only, not all of them. The sample carries 85,000 to 120,000 clones, 80% to 95% recorded once. The material sequenced was peripheral blood. All receptors come from a woman between 45 and 65 years old with COVID-19, enrolled during active disease.

This CDR3 reads CASSLFPGDEEKLFF. CDR3 nucleotides: TGTGCCAGCAGTTTATTTCCAGGGGACGAGGAAAAACTGTTTTTT. The chain couples TRBV27 to TRBJ1-4; maybe TRBD1 (6 bases). The germline CDR1 and CDR2 sequences are MNHEY and SMNVEV (reference sequence). Trimming cost V 1 base and J 8 bases, with 14 bases left between them. This CDR3 is built from 15 residues.

The chain couples TRBV19 to TRBJ2-3; possible D gene TRBD1, 6 bases. V was cut by 8 bases and J by 2 bases, with 11 bases left in between. Germline V gene sequence: CDR1 LNHDA, CDR2 SQIVND (reference sequence). The CDR3 consists of 13 residues. The CDR3: CASSTGITDTQYF. CDR3 coding DNA: TGTGCCAGTTCAACAGGGATCACAGATACGCAGTATTTT.

The chain has TRBV25-1 and TRBJ2-7, with 8 bases fitting TRBD1. Germline-derived CDR1 and CDR2 are MGHDK and SYGVNS. Germline trimming cut 10 bases from V and 5 bases from J; bases unmatched to any gene: 10. This CDR3 contains 13 residues. The CDR3 sequence is CANSEDRANEQYF. The DNA for the CDR3 is TGTGCCAATAGTGAGGACAGGGCTAACGAGCAGTACTTC.

The chain couples TRBV14 to TRBJ1-1; TRBD1 aligns across 7 bases. This CDR3 is 17 amino acids long. Germline V CDR1 and CDR2: SGHDN, FVKESK. V lost 4 bases, J lost 6 bases, and 17 bases stayed unmatched. The CDR3 DNA reads as TGTGCCAGCAGCCCTTTTGGGGCAGGGGGGCCTTTCGCTGAAGCTTTCTTT. This translates into CASSPFGAGGPFAEAFF.

The chain couples TRBV14 to TRBJ1-2; no reliable D call. The V end was cut by 2 bases, the J end by 1 base, with 23 bases between. Germline V gives CDR1 SGHDN, CDR2 FVKESK. The CDR3 totals 19 residues. In nucleotides, the CDR3 is TGTGCCAGCAGCCAACAAAGTTTTAGTATCAACAGTTATAACTATGGCTACACCTTC. It specifies CASSQQSFSINSYNYGYTF.

This clone came up once. The chain has TRBV5-4 and TRBJ2-5, with 7 bases identical to TRBD1. There are 13 residues in the CDR3. The ends lost 2 bases at V and 5 bases at J; junction bases unmatched: 3. The germline V gene encodes CDR1 SGHNT and CDR2 YYREEE (reference sequence). CDR3 in DNA: TGTGCCAGCAGCTTAGACAGGGAGGAGACCCAGTACTTC. Translated: CASSLDREETQYF.

The V gene is TRBV14, the J gene TRBJ2-2, with TRBD1 matching 7 bases. The CDR3 has 17 amino acids. Per the germline V gene, CDR1 is SGHDN and CDR2 is FVKESK. The V segment lost 4 bases and the J segment 5 bases; nucleotides outside the gene matches: 13. Here the CDR3 reads CASSRLLGGVVTGELFF. CDR3 in DNA: TGTGCCAGCAGCCGACTATTAGGGGGCGTCGTGACCGGGGAGCTGTTTTTT.

The J gene is TRBJ2-1, the V gene TRBV10-3; TRBD2 might be the D (7 bases). CDR1 is ENHRY, CDR2 SYGVKD, per germline. CDR3 size: 15 residues. V lost 0 bases, J lost 5 bases, and 11 bases lay in between. CDR3 protein: CAISESRGGHNEQFF. The CDR3 coding sequence is TGTGCCATCAGTGAGTCGAGGGGGGGTCACAATGAGCAGTTCTTC.

This clone has a single count. The gene calls are TRBV18 and TRBJ2-1; a weak D match, TRBD1 (7 bases). Trimming cost V 6 bases and J 2 bases, with 14 bases left between them. Per the germline V gene, CDR1 is KGHSH and CDR2 is LQKENI. The CDR3 runs 15 residues. The CDR3 reads CASSFRGVPYNEQFF. CDR3 coding DNA: TGTGCCAGCTCTTTCAGGGGGGTCCCCTACAATGAGCAGTTCTTC.

J is TRBJ1-4 and V is TRBV11-1; TRBD1 aligns across 10 bases. The germline CDR1 and CDR2 sequences are SGHAT and FQDESV (reference sequence). The CDR3 covers 15 residues. The trim removed 4 bases at V and 6 bases at J, leaving 5 bases unmatched. The CDR3 spells CASSSSGQGYEKLFF. The CDR3, as DNA: TGTGCCAGCAGCTCGTCGGGACAGGGGTATGAAAAACTGTTTTTT.

V is TRBV7-8 and J is TRBJ2-7, with TRBD1 matching over 9 bases. CDR1 is SGHVS, CDR2 FQNEAQ, per germline. The CDR3 runs to 15 residues. Trimming removed 1 base from V and 3 bases from J; junction bases left unmatched: 4. CDR3 residues: CASSLVSTGGYEQYV. CDR3 DNA: TGTGCCAGCAGCTTAGTATCGACAGGGGGCTACGAGCAGTACGTC.

The gene calls are TRBV5-1 and TRBJ2-5, with a weak D call TRBD1 (5 bases). The CDR3 is made up of 18 amino acids. V lost 6 bases, J lost 4 bases, and 28 bases lay in between. Germline CDR1 reads SGHRS; CDR2 reads YFSETQ. CDR3 DNA: TGCGCCAGCAACCTTCGGGCAGGGTTAATATTTTCAGGAGAGACCCAGTACTTC. This sequence encodes CASNLRAGLIFSGETQYF.

The rearrangement joins TRBV6-6 to TRBJ1-1; D not certain. Trimming took 2 bases from V and 1 from J, leaving 5 bases between them. The CDR3 runs 13 residues. Germline V CDR1 and CDR2: MNHNY, SVGAGI (reference sequence). As DNA, the CDR3 is TGTGCCAGCAGTTACAACGGGAACACTGAAGCTTTCTTT. Its translation: CASSYNGNTEAFF.

V usage is TRBV30 and J usage is TRBJ1-2, with 9 positions matching TRBD1. Germline CDR1 reads GTSNPN; CDR2 reads SVGIG (reference sequence). This CDR3 region has 15 residues. After removal of 1 base from V and 7 bases from J, the junction contained 10 bases not matched to a gene. The CDR3 DNA is TGTGCCTGGAGTGCCGGGACAGGGTTCAGCGGTGGCTACACCTTC. Translated: CAWSAGTGFSGGYTF. The variable domain in full, with the rest retrieved from reference TRBV30 and TRBJ1-2, is SQTIHQWPATLVQPVGSPLSLECTVEGTSNPNLYWYRQAAGRGLQLLFYSVGIGQISSEVPQNLSASRPQDRQFILSSKKLLLSDSGFYLCAWSAGTGFSGGYTFGSGTRLTVV.

The V gene is TRBV27, the J gene TRBJ2-7; D perhaps matches TRBD2 (6 bases). Germline values: CDR1 MNHEY, CDR2 SMNVEV (reference sequence). This CDR3 region has 14 residues. With 3 bases removed from V and 0 bases from J, the gap between germline ends came to 9 bases. The CDR3 DNA reads TGTGCCAGCAGTTTCGGACTATCCTCCTACGAGCAGTACTTC. This translates into CASSFGLSSYEQYF.

This rearrangement joins TRBV5-1 to TRBJ2-3; D unclear. Germline V gives CDR1 SGHRS, CDR2 YFSETQ. The CDR3 sequence is 16 residues long. The V end was cut by 3 bases, the J end by 3 bases, with 17 bases between. For the CDR3, the DNA is TGCGCCAGCAGCTCCGGGTCGAACTTGGGTACAGATACGCAGTATTTT. Amino acid sequence: CASSSGSNLGTDTQYF.

The CDR3: CASSTRQGPGNTIYF. In DNA, the CDR3 is TGTGCCAGCAGTACACGACAGGGGCCTGGAAACACCATATATTTT. The chain combines TRBV6-5 with TRBJ1-3; 8 positions agree with TRBD1. The germline V gene has CDR1 MNHEY and CDR2 SVGAGI. The CDR3 contains 15 residues. V trimming: 5 bases; J trimming: 2 bases; junction bases outside the gene matches: 5.

The gene calls are TRBV5-6 and TRBJ1-1; D not resolved. CDR1 and CDR2 from the germline V gene are SGHDT and YYEEEE. V lost 1 base and J lost 1, with 8 bases in between. The CDR3 consists of 14 residues. The CDR3 bases are TGTGCCAGCAGCTTGTTCCGGGAGAACACTGAAGCTTTCTTT. Its translation: CASSLFRENTEAFF.

The genes are TRBV4-1 and TRBJ1-3; 8 nucleotides line up with TRBD1. With 4 bases clipped from V and 2 bases from J, the junction kept 7 bases outside the gene matches. This CDR3 is built from 16 residues. CDR1 and CDR2 from the germline V gene are MGHRA and YSYEKL. The CDR3 region is CASSRPTGDPGNTIYF. The CDR3 DNA follows: TGCGCCAGCAGCCGACCGACAGGGGACCCTGGAAACACCATATATTTT.

The rearrangement uses TRBV27 and TRBJ1-1, with D unclear. Trimming took off 6 bases at V and 0 bases at J, with 17 bases between the two ends. CDR1 and CDR2 (germline): MNHEY, SMNVEV (reference sequence). This CDR3 has 16 amino acids. The CDR3 here is CASRRADALMNTEAFF. DNA of the CDR3: TGTGCCAGCAGGCGGGCCGACGCCCTAATGAACACTGAAGCTTTCTTT.

V is TRBV5-6 and J is TRBJ2-1; TRBD1 is a possible D gene (8 bases). There are 16 residues in the CDR3. Germline CDR1 SGHDT, CDR2 YYEEEE. Trimming took 3 bases from V and 7 from J, leaving 20 bases between them. The CDR3 DNA reads as TGTGCCAGCAGCTCACAGGGGGGGGCCTTGGCGAATGAGCAGTTCTTC. It specifies CASSSQGGALANEQFF.

The chain couples TRBV9 to TRBJ1-1; TRBD1 matches at 10 bases. The length of the CDR3 is 14 residues. In germline, CDR1 is SGDLS, CDR2 YYNGEE. V shed 3 bases, J shed 4 bases, and the junction held 3 bases outside the gene matches. CDR3 bases: TGTGCCAGCAGCGGACAGGGGGCAGGCACTGAAGCTTTCTTT. It encodes CASSGQGAGTEAFF.

The rearrangement uses TRBV5-4 and TRBJ2-1; 7 nucleotides align to TRBD1. The CDR3 extends over 15 amino acids. Unmatched junction bases numbered 11, after V lost 4 bases and J lost 7 bases. Germline assignment: CDR1 SGHNT and CDR2 YYREEE (reference sequence). CDR3 sequence (DNA): TGTGCCAGCAGCCGGGTGTCAGGGGGTAGGAATGAGCAGTTCTTC. The encoded protein is CASSRVSGGRNEQFF.

This clone has a single count. The rearrangement uses TRBV30 and TRBJ1-1, with D maybe TRBD1 (5 bases). The V end lost 0 bases, the J end lost 4 bases, and 9 bases lay between the germline ends. Germline assignment: CDR1 GTSNPN and CDR2 SVGIG (reference sequence). The CDR3 is 13 residues long. CDR3: CAWSVAGGTEAFF. The CDR3 DNA sequence: TGTGCCTGGAGTGTGGCCGGGGGCACTGAAGCTTTCTTT.

The chain links TRBV5-1 to TRBJ1-6, with D possibly being TRBD1 (5 bases). Germline CDR1 and CDR2: SGHRS and YFSETQ. V gave up 0 bases and J gave up 8 bases, with 12 bases separating them. CDR3 size: 15 residues. The CDR3 is CASSLGGRLDSPLHF. In nucleotides, the CDR3 is TGCGCCAGCAGCTTGGGGGGCAGACTAGATTCACCCCTCCACTTT.

V is TRBV3-1 (or the pseudogene TRBV3-2) and J is TRBJ2-2; D not certain. V lost 1 base, J lost 4 bases, and 7 bases lay in between. CDR1 LGHDT and CDR2 YNNKEL come from the germline V gene (reference sequence). This CDR3 contains 14 residues. CDR3 in amino acids: CASSQVQATGELFF. CDR3 bases: TGTGCCAGCAGCCAAGTTCAGGCCACCGGGGAGCTGTTTTTT.

In its sample, this clone was seen once. V usage is TRBV6-5 and J usage is TRBJ2-1, with 9 bases lining up with TRBD2. CDR1 MNHEY and CDR2 SVGAGI come from the germline V gene. The V and J ends lost 7 bases and 3 bases, in that order; junction bases with no gene match: 4. The CDR3 runs 14 residues. For the CDR3, the DNA is TGTGCCAGCATTTCTAGCGGGGTCTACAATGAGCAGTTCTTC. This sequence encodes CASISSGVYNEQFF.

The gene calls are TRBV6-5 and TRBJ1-2; D is unresolved. Trimming left V 8 bases short and J 4 bases short, with 17 bases between. The CDR3 is made up of 14 amino acids. Germline assignment: CDR1 MNHEY and CDR2 SVGAGI. CDR3 coding DNA: TGTGCCAGCGCAAATTCCGGAACAGTCTATGGCTACACCTTC. It yields the protein CASANSGTVYGYTF.